The rows below give T cell receptor beta chains drawn from one sample of a study of T-cell memory formation after mild COVID-19. TCRdb analysed the 5' RACE reads with MiXCR anew, one entry per CDR3 protein. The table has about 430,000 distinct CDR3 sequences, approximately 18% seen once. The source material was PBMCs or a T cell subset sorted from them (not recorded which). The source is a man younger than 30 who had mild COVID-19 (a few samples of this study predate the infection). Cell type and time point are not known. Both conserved end residues are part of each CDR3. The order of the fields is CDR3 protein, CDR3 DNA, D gene, V gene, clone size, CDR3 length, J gene. The D gene is left open where the match is weak. Size values are once, few and many counts, or a class for expanded clones, and some rows have none.

cdr3_aa: CASSQDSLGRGQETQYF; cdr3_nt: TGCGCCAGCAGCCAAGATTCCCTAGGCAGGGGCCAAGAGACCCAGTACTTC; d_call: NA; v_call: TRBV4-3; clone_size: NA; cdr3_length: 17; j_call: TRBJ2-5
cdr3_aa: CASSPRWQGGTDTQYF; cdr3_nt: TGCGCCAGCAGCCCTCGGTGGCAGGGTGGCACAGATACGCAGTATTTT; d_call: NA; v_call: TRBV4-3; clone_size: NA; cdr3_length: 16; j_call: TRBJ2-3
cdr3_aa: CASGISTDTQYF; cdr3_nt: TGTGCCAGCGGGATCAGCACAGATACGCAGTATTTT; d_call: NA; v_call: TRBV6-6; clone_size: few; cdr3_length: 12; j_call: TRBJ2-3
cdr3_aa: CASSGGRVVPGANVLTF; cdr3_nt: TGTGCCAGCAGCGGAGGCAGGGTGGTCCCTGGGGCCAACGTCCTGACTTTC; d_call: NA; v_call: TRBV7-6; clone_size: few; cdr3_length: 17; j_call: TRBJ2-6
cdr3_aa: CASSLAIDSTPGTVW; cdr3_nt: TGTGCCAGCAGCTTAGCGATAGACAGTACCCCAGGAACGGTGTGG; d_call: NA; v_call: TRBV7-2; clone_size: few; cdr3_length: 15; j_call: TRBJ1-6
cdr3_aa: CASIRAVNTEAFF; cdr3_nt: TGTGCCAGCATCCGGGCGGTGAACACTGAAGCTTTCTTT; d_call: NA; v_call: TRBV7-9; clone_size: NA; cdr3_length: 13; j_call: TRBJ1-1
cdr3_aa: CSDSRGLGYGYTF; cdr3_nt: TGCAGCGATTCCAGGGGGCTGGGCTATGGCTACACCTTC; d_call: TRBD1; v_call: TRBV29-1; clone_size: NA; cdr3_length: 13; j_call: TRBJ1-2
cdr3_aa: CASSLTGDNYGYTF; cdr3_nt: TGTGCCAGCAGCTTGACAGGGGATAACTATGGCTACACCTTC; d_call: TRBD1; v_call: TRBV5-5; clone_size: few; cdr3_length: 14; j_call: TRBJ1-2
cdr3_aa: CASSDVSEYNEQFF; cdr3_nt: TGCGCCAGCAGTGACGTCAGTGAATACAATGAGCAGTTCTTC; d_call: NA; v_call: TRBV10-2; clone_size: few; cdr3_length: 14; j_call: TRBJ2-1
cdr3_aa: CASSRQNPTWGGYTF; cdr3_nt: TGTGCCAGCAGCCGTCAGAATCCCACATGGGGTGGCTACACCTTC; d_call: NA; v_call: TRBV7-2; clone_size: few; cdr3_length: 15; j_call: TRBJ1-2
cdr3_aa: CSVAARGGDEQFF; cdr3_nt: TGCAGCGTTGCAGCGCGGGGGGGTGATGAGCAGTTCTTC; d_call: TRBD2; v_call: TRBV29-1; clone_size: few; cdr3_length: 13; j_call: TRBJ2-1
cdr3_aa: CASSLVGGDSSGPHF; cdr3_nt: TGTGCCAGCAGCTTGGTAGGGGGAGACTCCTCCGGGCCCCACTTT; d_call: NA; v_call: TRBV5-4; clone_size: NA; cdr3_length: 15; j_call: TRBJ1-6
cdr3_aa: CASSQDPRQAYSPLHF; cdr3_nt: TGCGCCAGCAGCCAAGATCCGCGACAGGCCTATTCACCCCTCCACTTT; d_call: NA; v_call: TRBV4-3; clone_size: NA; cdr3_length: 16; j_call: TRBJ1-6
cdr3_aa: CASSAGGAGAFF; cdr3_nt: TGTGCCAGCTCCGCCGGCGGGGCGGGGGCTTTCTTT; d_call: NA; v_call: TRBV18; clone_size: NA; cdr3_length: 12; j_call: TRBJ1-1
cdr3_aa: CASSYNGGGEKLFF; cdr3_nt: TGTGCCAGCAGTTACAATGGAGGGGGTGAAAAACTGTTTTTT; d_call: NA; v_call: TRBV6-5; clone_size: many; cdr3_length: 14; j_call: TRBJ1-4
cdr3_aa: CSARGVQAASYGYTF; cdr3_nt: TGCAGTGCTAGGGGGGTCCAGGCGGCTTCCTATGGCTACACCTTC; d_call: NA; v_call: TRBV20-1; clone_size: NA; cdr3_length: 15; j_call: TRBJ1-2
cdr3_aa: CASSIGSREETQYF; cdr3_nt: TGTGCCAGCAGCATAGGGAGCAGGGAAGAGACCCAGTACTTC; d_call: NA; v_call: TRBV5-4; clone_size: NA; cdr3_length: 14; j_call: TRBJ2-5
cdr3_aa: CASSSGQGNEKLFF; cdr3_nt: TGTGCCAGCAGCTCCGGACAGGGTAATGAAAAACTGTTTTTT; d_call: TRBD1; v_call: TRBV7-9; clone_size: few; cdr3_length: 14; j_call: TRBJ1-4
cdr3_aa: CATSGVAAEELRGYTF; cdr3_nt: TGTGCCACCAGTGGAGTTGCGGCAGAGGAACTTCGAGGCTACACCTTC; d_call: NA; v_call: TRBV24-1; clone_size: few; cdr3_length: 16; j_call: TRBJ1-2
cdr3_aa: CASSNRGRRDTQYF; cdr3_nt: TGTGCCAGCAGCAACCGGGGGCGCCGGGATACGCAGTATTTT; d_call: NA; v_call: TRBV11-3; clone_size: NA; cdr3_length: 14; j_call: TRBJ2-3
cdr3_aa: CASSSPAMNTEAFF; cdr3_nt: TGTGCCAGCAGTTCTCCAGCCATGAACACTGAAGCTTTCTTT; d_call: NA; v_call: TRBV28; clone_size: NA; cdr3_length: 14; j_call: TRBJ1-1
cdr3_aa: CSARQGFGQPQHF; cdr3_nt: TGCAGTGCTAGACAGGGATTCGGGCAGCCCCAGCATTTT; d_call: NA; v_call: TRBV20-1; clone_size: NA; cdr3_length: 13; j_call: TRBJ1-5
cdr3_aa: CASSLAMTGYTEAFF; cdr3_nt: TGTGCCAGCAGCTTAGCGATGACAGGTTACACTGAAGCTTTCTTT; d_call: NA; v_call: TRBV7-2; clone_size: NA; cdr3_length: 15; j_call: TRBJ1-1
cdr3_aa: CSAWTSGGLEETQYF; cdr3_nt: TGCAGTGCTTGGACTAGCGGGGGGCTGGAAGAGACCCAGTACTTC; d_call: TRBD2; v_call: TRBV20-1; clone_size: few; cdr3_length: 15; j_call: TRBJ2-5
cdr3_aa: CASRRRDSANTGELFF; cdr3_nt: TGCGCCAGCAGACGCCGGGACAGCGCGAACACCGGGGAGCTGTTTTTT; d_call: TRBD1; v_call: TRBV4-3; clone_size: NA; cdr3_length: 16; j_call: TRBJ2-2
cdr3_aa: CASSFPGTANQPQHF; cdr3_nt: TGTGCCAGCAGTTTTCCGGGGACCGCGAATCAGCCCCAGCATTTT; d_call: NA; v_call: TRBV28; clone_size: few; cdr3_length: 15; j_call: TRBJ1-5
cdr3_aa: CAISESVPGYTF; cdr3_nt: TGTGCCATCAGTGAGTCGGTCCCTGGCTACACCTTC; d_call: NA; v_call: TRBV10-3; clone_size: NA; cdr3_length: 12; j_call: TRBJ1-2
cdr3_aa: CASSLRSGATLNQPQHF; cdr3_nt: TGTGCCAGCAGTTTGAGGTCAGGGGCAACCCTCAATCAGCCCCAGCATTTT; d_call: NA; v_call: TRBV12-3/TRBV12-4; clone_size: NA; cdr3_length: 17; j_call: TRBJ1-5
cdr3_aa: CASLETRGDYEQYF; cdr3_nt: TGTGCCAGCCTTGAGACTAGGGGGGACTACGAGCAGTACTTC; d_call: NA; v_call: TRBV6-6; clone_size: NA; cdr3_length: 14; j_call: TRBJ2-7
cdr3_aa: CASSFEDYGYTF; cdr3_nt: TGTGCCAGCAGCTTCGAGGACTATGGCTACACCTTC; d_call: NA; v_call: TRBV11-2; clone_size: NA; cdr3_length: 12; j_call: TRBJ1-2
cdr3_aa: CAIRARIGGYTF; cdr3_nt: TGTGCCATCAGAGCCCGTATTGGTGGCTACACCTTC; d_call: NA; v_call: TRBV10-3; clone_size: NA; cdr3_length: 12; j_call: TRBJ1-2
cdr3_aa: CASSPTATNTEAFF; cdr3_nt: TGTGCCAGCTCACCAACGGCGACGAACACTGAAGCTTTCTTT; d_call: NA; v_call: TRBV18; clone_size: many; cdr3_length: 14; j_call: TRBJ1-1
cdr3_aa: CASSLGREYEQYF; cdr3_nt: TGCGCCAGCAGCTTGGGCAGGGAGTACGAGCAGTACTTC; d_call: NA; v_call: TRBV5-1; clone_size: NA; cdr3_length: 13; j_call: TRBJ2-7
cdr3_aa: CASSTGDRTYEQYF; cdr3_nt: TGTGCCAGCTCTACGGGGGACAGGACCTACGAGCAGTACTTC; d_call: TRBD1; v_call: TRBV12-3/TRBV12-4; clone_size: NA; cdr3_length: 14; j_call: TRBJ2-7
cdr3_aa: CASSLYPRGEVDNEQFF; cdr3_nt: TGTGCCAGCAGTTTATACCCACGCGGGGAAGTAGACAATGAGCAGTTCTTC; d_call: NA; v_call: TRBV28; clone_size: many; cdr3_length: 17; j_call: TRBJ2-1
cdr3_aa: CAASRGESDTQYF; cdr3_nt: TGTGCCGCCTCCCGAGGAGAGTCAGATACGCAGTATTTT; d_call: NA; v_call: TRBV27; clone_size: few; cdr3_length: 13; j_call: TRBJ2-3
cdr3_aa: CASSQWGSGANVLTF; cdr3_nt: TGTGCCAGCAGCCAGTGGGGCTCTGGGGCCAACGTCCTGACTTTC; d_call: NA; v_call: TRBV7-9; clone_size: NA; cdr3_length: 15; j_call: TRBJ2-6
cdr3_aa: CASSQGFAQPQHF; cdr3_nt: TGTGCCAGCAGCCAAGGGTTTGCGCAGCCCCAGCATTTT; d_call: NA; v_call: TRBV6-5; clone_size: NA; cdr3_length: 13; j_call: TRBJ1-5
cdr3_aa: CASRPTGTNSPLHF; cdr3_nt: TGCGCCAGCAGACCCACCGGGACTAATTCACCCCTCCACTTT; d_call: NA; v_call: TRBV5-1; clone_size: few; cdr3_length: 14; j_call: TRBJ1-6
cdr3_aa: CASSPARTDTQYF; cdr3_nt: TGTGCCAGCAGCCCAGCGCGGACAGATACGCAGTATTTT; d_call: NA; v_call: TRBV7-3; clone_size: NA; cdr3_length: 13; j_call: TRBJ2-3
cdr3_aa: CASSSPGGEAQYF; cdr3_nt: TGTGCCAGCAGTTCCCCAGGGGGCGAGGCCCAGTACTTC; d_call: TRBD1; v_call: TRBV6-6; clone_size: NA; cdr3_length: 13; j_call: TRBJ2-5
cdr3_aa: CSARRDRGTDTQYF; cdr3_nt: TGCAGTGCTAGACGGGACAGGGGAACAGATACGCAGTATTTT; d_call: TRBD1; v_call: TRBV20-1; clone_size: few; cdr3_length: 14; j_call: TRBJ2-3
cdr3_aa: CASSWWGPSEGTDTQYF; cdr3_nt: TGTGCCAGCAGCTGGTGGGGGCCCTCAGAGGGCACAGATACGCAGTATTTT; d_call: NA; v_call: TRBV7-9; clone_size: few; cdr3_length: 17; j_call: TRBJ2-3
cdr3_aa: CASINQPQHF; cdr3_nt: TGTGCCAGCATTAATCAGCCCCAGCATTTT; d_call: NA; v_call: TRBV27; clone_size: NA; cdr3_length: 10; j_call: TRBJ1-5
cdr3_aa: CASSFRGGSLNTGELFF; cdr3_nt: TGTGCCAGCAGCTTTCGGGGCGGGAGCTTGAACACCGGGGAGCTGTTTTTT; d_call: TRBD2; v_call: TRBV5-6; clone_size: NA; cdr3_length: 17; j_call: TRBJ2-2